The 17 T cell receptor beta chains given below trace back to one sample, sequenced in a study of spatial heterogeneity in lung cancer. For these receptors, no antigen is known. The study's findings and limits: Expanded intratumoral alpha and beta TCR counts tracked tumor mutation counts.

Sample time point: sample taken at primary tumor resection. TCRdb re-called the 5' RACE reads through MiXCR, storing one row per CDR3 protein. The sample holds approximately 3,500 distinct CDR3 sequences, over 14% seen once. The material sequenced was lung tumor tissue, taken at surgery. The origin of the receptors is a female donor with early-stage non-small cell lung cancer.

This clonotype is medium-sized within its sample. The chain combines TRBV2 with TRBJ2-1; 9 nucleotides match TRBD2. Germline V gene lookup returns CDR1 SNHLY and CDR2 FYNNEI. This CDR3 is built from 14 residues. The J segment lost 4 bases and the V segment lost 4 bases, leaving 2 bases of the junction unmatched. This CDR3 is CASSGTSEYNEQFF. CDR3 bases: TGTGCCAGCAGTGGGACTAGCGAGTACAATGAGCAGTTCTTC.

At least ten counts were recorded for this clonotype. The CDR3 sequence: CSVDLAGGSTDTQYF. The CDR3 DNA reads as TGCAGCGTTGATCTAGCGGGGGGGAGCACAGATACGCAGTATTTT. The V and J genes are TRBV29-1 and TRBJ2-3; 12 nucleotides agree with TRBD2. Germline V gives CDR1 SQVTM, CDR2 ANQGSEA. This CDR3 is 15 amino acids long. V lost 3 bases, J lost 0 bases, and 1 base stayed unmatched.

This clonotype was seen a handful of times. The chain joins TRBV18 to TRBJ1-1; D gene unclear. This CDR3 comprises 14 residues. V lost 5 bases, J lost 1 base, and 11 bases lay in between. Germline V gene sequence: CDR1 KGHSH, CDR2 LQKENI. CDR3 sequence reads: CASSGGMENTEAFF. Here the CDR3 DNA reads TGTGCCAGCTCAGGTGGAATGGAGAACACTGAAGCTTTCTTT.

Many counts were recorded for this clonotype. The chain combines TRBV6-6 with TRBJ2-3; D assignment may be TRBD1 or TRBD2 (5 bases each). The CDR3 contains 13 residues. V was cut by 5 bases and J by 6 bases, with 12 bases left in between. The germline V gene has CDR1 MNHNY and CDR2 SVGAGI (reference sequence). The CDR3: CASSRQGRDTQYF. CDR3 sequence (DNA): TGTGCCAGCAGTCGGCAGGGACGGGATACGCAGTATTTT.

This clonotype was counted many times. The CDR3 protein is CASSLDPGGTGTDTQYF. DNA of the CDR3: TGCGCCAGCAGCCTGGACCCAGGGGGGACGGGGACAGATACGCAGTATTTT. The V and J genes are TRBV4-1 and TRBJ2-3; D is possibly TRBD1 (7 bases). Per the germline V gene, CDR1 is MGHRA and CDR2 is YSYEKL. The germline V and J ends were trimmed by 4 bases and 3 bases, with 20 bases remaining between them. This CDR3 spans 17 amino acids.

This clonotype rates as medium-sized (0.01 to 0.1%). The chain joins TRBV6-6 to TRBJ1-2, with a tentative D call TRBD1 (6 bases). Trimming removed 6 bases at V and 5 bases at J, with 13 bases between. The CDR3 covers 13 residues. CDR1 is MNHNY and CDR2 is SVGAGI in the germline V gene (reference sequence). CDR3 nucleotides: TGTGCCAGCAGCCCCACAGGGTTATATGGCTACACCTTC. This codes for CASSPTGLYGYTF.

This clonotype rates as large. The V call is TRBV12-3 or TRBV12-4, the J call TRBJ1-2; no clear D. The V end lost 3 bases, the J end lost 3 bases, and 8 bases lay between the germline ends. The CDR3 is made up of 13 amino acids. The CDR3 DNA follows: TGTGCCAGCAGTTTCCACGGTGACTATGGCTACACCTTC. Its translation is CASSFHGDYGYTF.

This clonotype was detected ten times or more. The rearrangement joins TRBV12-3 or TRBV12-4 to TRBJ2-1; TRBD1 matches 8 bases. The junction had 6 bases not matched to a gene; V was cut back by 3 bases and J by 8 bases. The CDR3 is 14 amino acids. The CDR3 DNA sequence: TGTGCCAGCAGTTTTTCAGGGGGCGCGTATGAGCAGTTCTTC. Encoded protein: CASSFSGGAYEQFF.

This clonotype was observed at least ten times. CDR3 coding DNA: TGTGCCAGCAGTGCCGGGGAGAGGACTGAAGCTTTCTTT. This codes for CASSAGERTEAFF. V is TRBV6-2 or TRBV6-3 and J is TRBJ1-1; no definite D call. The CDR3 has 13 residues. The V and J ends lost 5 bases and 5 bases respectively, with 12 bases between them. Germline V gives CDR1 MNHEY, CDR2 SVGEGT.

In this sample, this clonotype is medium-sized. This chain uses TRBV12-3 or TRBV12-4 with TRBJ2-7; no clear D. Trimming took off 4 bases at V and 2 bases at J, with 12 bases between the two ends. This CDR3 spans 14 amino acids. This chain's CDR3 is CASSSATHPYEQYF. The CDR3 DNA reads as TGTGCCAGCAGTTCGGCGACTCATCCCTACGAGCAGTACTTC.

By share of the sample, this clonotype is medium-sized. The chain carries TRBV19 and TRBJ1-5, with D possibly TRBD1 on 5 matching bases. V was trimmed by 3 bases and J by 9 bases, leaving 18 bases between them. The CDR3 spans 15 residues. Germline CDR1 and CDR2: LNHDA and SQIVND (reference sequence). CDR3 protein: CASSMDRQGKVPQHF. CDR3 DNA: TGTGCCAGTAGTATGGATAGGCAGGGCAAAGTGCCCCAGCATTTT.

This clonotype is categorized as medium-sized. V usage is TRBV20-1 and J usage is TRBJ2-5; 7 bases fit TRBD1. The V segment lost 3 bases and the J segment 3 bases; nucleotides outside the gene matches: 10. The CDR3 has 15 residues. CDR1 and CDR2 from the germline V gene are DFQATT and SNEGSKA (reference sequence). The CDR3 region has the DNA TGCAGTGCTAGTGGAGTGCTAGGGGGCGAAGAGACCCAGTACTTC. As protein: CSASGVLGGEETQYF.

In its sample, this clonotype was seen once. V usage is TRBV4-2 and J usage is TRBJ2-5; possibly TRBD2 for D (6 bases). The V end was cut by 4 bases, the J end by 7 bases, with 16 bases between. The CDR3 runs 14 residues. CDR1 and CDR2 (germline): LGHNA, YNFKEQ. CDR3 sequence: CASSRNTGGVTQYF. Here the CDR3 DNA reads TGTGCCAGCAGCCGCAACACAGGAGGGGTGACCCAGTACTTC.

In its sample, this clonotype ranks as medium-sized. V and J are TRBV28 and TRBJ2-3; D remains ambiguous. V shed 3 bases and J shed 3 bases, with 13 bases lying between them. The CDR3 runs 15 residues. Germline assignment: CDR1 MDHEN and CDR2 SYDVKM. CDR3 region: CASSLSSVGTDTQYF. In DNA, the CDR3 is TGTGCCAGCAGTTTGAGCTCAGTGGGTACAGATACGCAGTATTTT.

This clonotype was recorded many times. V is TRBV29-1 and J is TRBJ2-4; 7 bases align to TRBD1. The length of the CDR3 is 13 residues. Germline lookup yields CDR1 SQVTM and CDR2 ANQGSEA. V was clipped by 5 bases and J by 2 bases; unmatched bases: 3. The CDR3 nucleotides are TGCAGCGTTATGACAGGGACCAAAAACATTCAGTACTTC. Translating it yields CSVMTGTKNIQYF.

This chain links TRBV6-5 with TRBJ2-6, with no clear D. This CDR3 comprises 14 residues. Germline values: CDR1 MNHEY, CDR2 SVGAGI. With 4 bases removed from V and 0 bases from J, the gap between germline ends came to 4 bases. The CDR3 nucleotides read TGTGCCAGCAGTTCCAGCTCTGGGGCCAACGTCCTGACTTTC. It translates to CASSSSSGANVLTF.

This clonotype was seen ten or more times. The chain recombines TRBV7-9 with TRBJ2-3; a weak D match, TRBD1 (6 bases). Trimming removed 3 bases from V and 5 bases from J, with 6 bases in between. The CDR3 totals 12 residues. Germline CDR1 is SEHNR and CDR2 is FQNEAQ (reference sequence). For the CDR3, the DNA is TGTGCCAGCAGCTTGACAGGAGATACGCAGTATTTT. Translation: CASSLTGDTQYF. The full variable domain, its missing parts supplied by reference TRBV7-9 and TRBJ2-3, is DTGVSQNPRHKITKRGQNVTFRCDPISEHNRLYWYRQTLGQGPEFLTYFQNEAQLEKSRLLSDRFSAERPKGSFSTLEIQRTEQGDSAMYLCASSLTGDTQYFGPGTRLTVL.